This TCR beta chain was retrieved from a study of blood T cell repertoires in COVID-19. The wider study: From the United States, Italy and Spain came samples of acute and convalescent COVID-19.

This clone was seen just once. Germline V gives CDR1 MGHRA, CDR2 YSYEKL. Germline trimming cut 3 bases from V and 2 bases from J; bases unmatched to any gene: 3. This CDR3 region has 14 residues. Authors' data handling: It was from reference gene primer amplification that nucleated cell counts were estimated. Assay used: immunoSEQ multiplex PCR; TCRdb lists only in-frame clones, some missing. The D gene and trimming were derived from the DNA, and the V and J assignments and clone size from that table. The sample yields 270,000 or so clones, approximately 91% seen once. The clonotype was recovered from a middle-aged woman with acute COVID-19. Specimen: PBMCs or T cells enriched from blood (not recorded which). The rearrangement joins TRBV4-1 to TRBJ1-1; 7 bases map to TRBD1. CDR3 DNA: TGCGCCAGCAGCCAGGGGGACAGAAACACTGAAGCTTTCTTT. Its protein is CASSQGDRNTEAFF.